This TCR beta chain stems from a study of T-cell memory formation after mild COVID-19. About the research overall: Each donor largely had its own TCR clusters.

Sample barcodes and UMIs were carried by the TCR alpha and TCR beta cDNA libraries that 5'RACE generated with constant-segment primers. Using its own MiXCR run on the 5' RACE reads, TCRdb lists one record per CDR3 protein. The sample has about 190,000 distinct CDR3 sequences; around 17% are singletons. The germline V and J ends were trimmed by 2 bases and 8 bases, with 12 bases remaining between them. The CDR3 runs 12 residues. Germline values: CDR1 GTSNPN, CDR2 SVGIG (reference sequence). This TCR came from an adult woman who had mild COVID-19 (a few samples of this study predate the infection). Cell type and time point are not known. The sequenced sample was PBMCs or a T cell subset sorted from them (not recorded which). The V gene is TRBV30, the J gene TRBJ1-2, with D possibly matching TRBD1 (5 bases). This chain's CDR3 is CAWSPGGGGYTF. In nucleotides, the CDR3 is TGTGCCTGGAGTCCTGGGGGAGGAGGCTACACCTTC.